These 14 T cell receptor beta chains were all obtained from the same sample, sequenced in a study of CD8+CD57+ T cells in acquired aplastic anemia. Genomic DNA, serving as template, underwent TCR beta VDJ and CDR3 profiling. TCRdb called the reads again in MiXCR, with one record for every CDR3 protein. The data show 95,000 to 120,000 distinct CDR3 sequences, less than 65% seen once. Material: sorted CD4+, CD8+, or CD8+CD57+ T cells (not recorded which) from PBMCs. These receptors all stem from a human donor in good health, serving as a control.

This clonotype was recorded only once. The chain employs TRBV15 and TRBJ1-2; the D gene is possibly TRBD1 (5 bases). The germline gives CDR1 LNHNV, CDR2 YYDKDF (reference sequence). CDR3 size: 15 residues. V was trimmed by 0 bases and J by 4 bases, leaving 12 bases between them. Here the CDR3 reads CATSRDRDSSYGYTF. The CDR3 bases are TGTGCCACCAGCAGAGATCGAGACAGCTCCTATGGCTACACCTTC.

In the case of this clonotype: One end of the junction fails to match germline, which may point to a read error. This sequence joins TRBV7-7 and TRBJ2-3; 7 nucleotides agree with TRBD1. This CDR3 contains 16 residues. The germline V gene encodes CDR1 SSHAT and CDR2 FNYEAQ (reference sequence). The CDR3 coding sequence is TGCGCCAGCAGCGCCACGACAGGGAAGGACACAGATACGCAGTATTTT. Its protein is CASSATTGKDTDTQYF.

Comment on this clonotype: Possible read error: a much larger clone is one base away. V and J are TRBV30 and TRBJ2-7; no definite D call. The CDR3 is 12 amino acids. Germline assignment: CDR1 GTSNPN and CDR2 SVGIG (reference sequence). The CDR3 DNA reads TGTGCCTGGAGAAGGGTAGGATACGAGCAGTGCTTC. Translation: CAWRRVGYEQCF.

Regarding this clonotype: At one end the junction does not follow the germline gene, possibly because of a read error. V is TRBV24-1 and J is TRBJ2-2, with TRBD1 as a possible D gene (6 bases). Germline V gives CDR1 KGHDR, CDR2 SFDVKD. This CDR3 contains 16 residues. As DNA, the CDR3 is TGTGCCACCAGTGATTTGATCAGGGGAAACACTGGGGAGCTGTTTTTT. Residues: CATSDLIRGNTGELFF.

This chain connects TRBV10-3 to TRBJ2-7; TRBD2 might be the D (5 bases). V lost 10 bases and J 4 bases, leaving 26 bases between the germline ends. The CDR3 contains 16 residues. Per the germline V gene, CDR1 is ENHRY and CDR2 is SYGVKD. As DNA, the CDR3 is TGTGCCACATTAAGCGTGGACTCTGGGATAGTATACGAGCAGTACTTC. This sequence encodes CATLSVDSGIVYEQYF.

The V gene is TRBV20-1, the J gene TRBJ1-2; 11 bases agree with TRBD1. V was clipped by 0 bases and J by 3 bases; unmatched bases: 0. CDR1 and CDR2 (germline): DFQATT, SNEGSKA (reference sequence). The CDR3 spans 14 residues. The CDR3 loop is CSAREGQGDYGYTF. CDR3 bases: TGCAGTGCTAGAGAGGGACAGGGGGACTATGGCTACACCTTC.

This chain joins TRBV20-1 and TRBJ2-1; TRBD2 matches at 8 bases. The CDR3 spans 14 residues. Germline CDR1 reads DFQATT; CDR2 reads SNEGSKA (reference sequence). V dropped 4 bases and J dropped 4; count of bases not matched to a gene: 6. CDR3 bases: TGCAGTGCTATCGATAGACTAGCGTACAATGAGCAGTTCTTC. This sequence encodes CSAIDRLAYNEQFF.

The table lists this clonotype with many counts. V usage is TRBV7-6 and J usage is TRBJ1-2; 9 bases align to TRBD1. Germline CDR1 is SGHVS and CDR2 is FNYEAQ. CDR3 length: 14 residues. Trimming at V came to 5 bases and at J to 8 bases, leaving 9 bases not matched to a gene. The CDR3 DNA reads TGTGCCAGCAGCAAGGACAGGGGCGCGGACGGCTACACCTTC. This codes for CASSKDRGADGYTF.

This clonotype was counted many times. The chain couples TRBV20-1 to TRBJ2-1; tentatively, D is TRBD1 or TRBD2 (5 bases each). This CDR3 is built from 15 residues. Germline values: CDR1 DFQATT, CDR2 SNEGSKA (reference sequence). V lost 3 bases, J lost 8 bases, and 20 bases lay in between. The CDR3 nucleotides read TGCAGTGCTAGCGGTCGGACTGGGGGTGGGGATGAGCAGTTCTTC. This sequence encodes CSASGRTGGGDEQFF.

This clonotype has just one count. The chain recombines TRBV11-2 with TRBJ2-3; 11 bases are shared with TRBD2. The CDR3 has 18 amino acids. J was trimmed by 0 bases and V by 1 base; bases with no gene match: 6. CDR1 is SGHAT and CDR2 is FQNNGV in the germline V gene. The CDR3 reads CASSLVVSGRESTDTQYF. The CDR3 nucleotides read TGTGCCAGCAGCTTAGTAGTTAGCGGGAGGGAAAGCACAGATACGCAGTATTTT.

In its sample, this clonotype was seen a few times. The rearrangement joins TRBV6-5 to TRBJ1-1; no clear D gene. This CDR3 spans 15 amino acids. V gave up 2 bases and J gave up 3 bases, with 13 bases separating them. CDR1 MNHEY and CDR2 SVGAGI come from the germline V gene. The CDR3: CASSYLADADTEAFF. The CDR3 DNA follows: TGTGCCAGCAGTTACCTGGCAGATGCGGACACTGAAGCTTTCTTT.

This clonotype appeared many times. A clone one base away is much larger, so this may be a read error. The CDR3 end shows no conserved phenylalanine or tryptophan, and so a read error is likely. The CDR3 spells CASSGKRTYEQYL. The DNA for the CDR3 is TGCGCCAGCAGTGGAAAGAGAACCTACGAGCAGTACCTC. The V and J genes are TRBV10-1 and TRBJ2-7, with no clear D. Looked up from germline, CDR1 is WNHNN and CDR2 is SYGVQD (reference sequence). CDR3 size: 13 residues. Trimming removed 4 bases from V and 2 bases from J, with 9 bases in between.

The V and J genes are TRBV25-1 and TRBJ1-2; D perhaps matches TRBD1 (5 bases). V was trimmed by 6 bases and J by 6 bases, leaving 17 bases between them. Germline V gene data show CDR1 as MGHDK and CDR2 as SYGVNS. This CDR3 is built from 14 residues. The CDR3 bases are TGTGCCAGCAGCTTAATGGGGGGGGTTAATGGCTACACCTTC. Translated, it gives CASSLMGGVNGYTF.

This clonotype is labeled as medium-sized. The V gene is TRBV7-2, the J gene TRBJ2-1; maybe TRBD2 (5 bases). There are 14 residues in the CDR3. Trimming pared 7 bases from V and 5 bases from J, leaving 15 bases between. The germline CDR1 and CDR2 sequences are SGHTA and FQGNSA. This CDR3 reads CASTFNAGHNEQFF. CDR3 nucleotides: TGTGCCAGCACCTTCAACGCGGGCCACAATGAGCAGTTCTTC. The entire variable domain, with the rest obtained from reference TRBV7-2 and TRBJ2-1, is as follows: GAGVSQSPSNKVTEKGKDVELRCDPISGHTALYWYRQSLGQGLEFLIYFQGNSAPDKSGLPSDRFSAERTGGSVSTLTIQRTQQEDSAVYLCASTFNAGHNEQFFGPGTRLTVL.